Here is one TCR beta chain with its context. Its antigen is not identified. Looked up from germline, CDR1 is SGHNT and CDR2 is YYREEE (reference sequence). This CDR3 region has 15 residues. V was pared by 0 bases and J by 4 bases, with 5 bases of the junction left unmatched. A 5'RACE reaction primed in the constant segment made cDNA libraries of TCR alpha and TCR beta, and these carried sample barcodes and UMIs. Each CDR3 protein is one row after TCRdb ran MiXCR on the 5' RACE reads. The sample holds under 300,000 distinct CDR3 sequences, 8% to 9.5% seen once. These data are taken from a study of T-cell memory formation after mild COVID-19. Study background: Most TCR clusters belonged to a single donor.

General study points: A balance of CD4 and CD8 characterized clones contracting day 15 to 85, whereas later expanders leaned CD4+.

The rearrangement joins TRBV5-4 to TRBJ2-5; 8 bases are shared with TRBD1. The sequence came from a young man who had mild COVID-19 (a few samples of this study predate the infection). Cell type and time point are not known. The sample taken for sequencing was PBMCs or a T cell subset sorted from them (not recorded which). The CDR3 coding sequence is TGTGCCAGCAGCTTGGGGACAGGGACTCGAGAGACCCAGTACTTC. Amino acid sequence: CASSLGTGTRETQYF.